The 9 T cell receptor beta chains below come from one sample, sequenced in a study of blood T cell repertoires in COVID-19. TCRdb's copy holds only in-frame clones and misses some; the assay was immunoSEQ multiplex PCR. The table has roughly 230,000 clones, 80% to 85% seen once. The sequencing sample was made of PBMCs or T cells enriched from blood (not recorded which). Source of these receptors: a man aged 45-65 years who had recovered from COVID-19.

The chain has TRBV5-1 and TRBJ2-5, with TRBD2 matching over 10 bases. The CDR3 sequence is 16 residues long. Unmatched junction bases numbered 7, after V lost 2 bases and J lost 3 bases. Germline CDR1 SGHRS, CDR2 YFSETQ. CDR3 sequence reads: CASSFASGGVKETQYF. The CDR3 region has the DNA TGCGCCAGCAGCTTTGCTAGCGGGGGAGTTAAAGAGACCCAGTACTTC.

This chain links TRBV5-5 with TRBJ2-7; 9 positions agree with TRBD1. Unmatched junction bases numbered 18, after V lost 7 bases and J lost 4 bases. The CDR3 spans 17 residues. Germline CDR1 and CDR2: SGHKS and YYEKEE (reference sequence). The CDR3 loop reads CASGQPFFQDRGYEQYF. CDR3 coding DNA: TGTGCCAGCGGCCAGCCCTTTTTTCAGGACAGGGGTTACGAGCAGTACTTC.

The V gene is TRBV4-3, the J gene TRBJ2-1, with 8 bases aligning to TRBD1. Per germline, CDR1 LGHNA and CDR2 YSLEER. After removal of 3 bases from V and 3 bases from J, the junction contained 7 bases not matched to a gene. The CDR3 has 16 amino acids. In DNA form, the CDR3 reads TGCGCCAGCAGCCAGGCGACAGGGGTGGTCTACAATGAGCAGTTCTTC. This translates into CASSQATGVVYNEQFF.

The chain links TRBV19 to TRBJ1-1, with D unclear. The CDR3 contains 13 residues. CDR1 LNHDA and CDR2 SQIVND come from the germline V gene (reference sequence). The V gene lost 6 bases and the J gene lost 4 bases, with 12 bases spanning the gap. The CDR3 sequence is CASSLSLGTEAFF. The CDR3 bases are TGTGCCAGTAGCCTGAGTCTAGGCACTGAAGCTTTCTTT.

The chain uses TRBV7-2 and TRBJ2-1; 12 positions agree with TRBD2. CDR1 is SGHTA, CDR2 FQGNSA, per germline. Germline trimming cut 5 bases from V and 4 bases from J; bases unmatched to any gene: 15. The CDR3 is 19 amino acids. CDR3 bases: TGTGCCAGCAGCCCTTGGACTAGCGGGGTCCTCCGAACTTACAATGAGCAGTTCTTC. This sequence encodes CASSPWTSGVLRTYNEQFF.

V gene TRBV7-6 combines with J gene TRBJ1-2; no definite D call. Trimming cost V 3 bases and J 4 bases, with 9 bases left between them. The germline gives CDR1 SGHVS, CDR2 FNYEAQ. This CDR3 has 13 amino acids. CDR3: CASSFSRIYGYTF. In DNA form, the CDR3 reads TGTGCCAGCAGCTTCTCCAGGATCTATGGCTACACCTTC.

The chain combines TRBV15 with TRBJ2-5; tentative D call: TRBD2 (6 bases). This CDR3 has 16 residues. Per germline, CDR1 LNHNV and CDR2 YYDKDF (reference sequence). Trimming shortened V by 5 bases and J by 1 base, and 17 bases separated the two germline ends. The CDR3 region is CATSGLGEAGQETQYF. DNA for the CDR3: TGTGCCACCAGCGGCCTAGGGGAGGCCGGCCAAGAGACCCAGTACTTC.

This chain joins TRBV4-2 and TRBJ2-7; the match to TRBD2 covers 10 bases. This CDR3 region has 17 residues. The V gene's germline CDR1 is LGHNA and CDR2 YNFKEQ. J was trimmed by 5 bases and V by 4 bases; bases with no gene match: 14. CDR3 DNA sequence: TGTGCCAGCAGCCGCTGGGTATCCGGGACTAGCGAGGACGAGCAGTACTTC. This encodes CASSRWVSGTSEDEQYF.

The chain is built from TRBV29-1 and TRBJ2-7; 7 bases map to TRBD1. V shed 6 bases and J 3 bases; nucleotides not matched to a gene: 14. CDR1 is SQVTM and CDR2 is ANQGSEA in the germline V gene. This CDR3 comprises 15 residues. CDR3 in amino acids: CSVSGTVPPDYEQYF. The CDR3 nucleotides are TGCAGCGTATCCGGGACAGTTCCCCCGGACTACGAGCAGTACTTC.